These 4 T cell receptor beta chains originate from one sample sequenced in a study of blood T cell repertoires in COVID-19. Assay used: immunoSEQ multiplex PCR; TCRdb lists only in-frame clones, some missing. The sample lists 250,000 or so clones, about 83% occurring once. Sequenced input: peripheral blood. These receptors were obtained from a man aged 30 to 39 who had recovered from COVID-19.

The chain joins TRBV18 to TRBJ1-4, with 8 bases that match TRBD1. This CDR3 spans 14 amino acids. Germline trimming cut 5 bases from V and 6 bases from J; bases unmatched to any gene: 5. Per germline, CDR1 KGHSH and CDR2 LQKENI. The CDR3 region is CASSAGTGDEKLFF. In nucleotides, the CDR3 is TGTGCCAGCTCAGCAGGGACAGGCGATGAAAAACTGTTTTTT.

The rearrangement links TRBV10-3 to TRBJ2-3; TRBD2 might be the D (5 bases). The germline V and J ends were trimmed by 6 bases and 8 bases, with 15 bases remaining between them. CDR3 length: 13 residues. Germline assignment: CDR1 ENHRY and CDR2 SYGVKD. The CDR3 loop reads CAISLTKAGTQYF. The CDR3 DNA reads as TGTGCCATCAGCCTTACTAAGGCGGGTACGCAGTATTTT.

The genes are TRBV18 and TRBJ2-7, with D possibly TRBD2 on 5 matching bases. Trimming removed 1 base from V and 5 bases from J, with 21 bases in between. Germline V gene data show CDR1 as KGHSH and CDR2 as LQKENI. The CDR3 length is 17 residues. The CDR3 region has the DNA TGTGCCAGCTCACCACGAAATATCCATTTGGTCGGGAACGAGCAGTACGTC. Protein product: CASSPRNIHLVGNEQYV.

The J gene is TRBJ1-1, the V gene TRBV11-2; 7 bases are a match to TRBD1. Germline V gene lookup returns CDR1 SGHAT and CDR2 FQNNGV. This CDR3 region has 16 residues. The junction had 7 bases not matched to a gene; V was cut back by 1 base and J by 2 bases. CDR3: CASSLAGTEANTEAFF. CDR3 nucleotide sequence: TGTGCCAGCAGCTTAGCCGGGACAGAAGCAAACACTGAAGCTTTCTTT.